The clone carrying this T cell receptor beta chain was seen a handful of times. The antigen is unknown. Time point indicated: newly diagnosed GD, antithyroid drugs for less than 3 months. With RNA extracted from PBMCs as input, the TCR library was made. Patients all came to the study from an endocrinology department in Xi'an, China. This sample was taken from a study of regulatory T cells in long-lasting Graves disease. The TCR beta library used iRepertoire HTBI primers with Arm-PCR amplification of CDR3. TCRdb fed the multiplex PCR reads into MiXCR, producing one record per CDR3 protein. Among approximately 400,000 distinct CDR3 sequences listed, under 15% were seen once. Looked up from germline, CDR1 is SGHDN and CDR2 is FVKESK. The CDR3 sequence is 13 residues long. V lost 3 bases and J 7 bases, leaving 13 bases between the germline ends. Study-level findings and limits: Favoring TRBV28, TRBJ1-2 and TRBJ2-5 was a feature seen in persistent disease. A limited number of samples was an acknowledged limitation. Persistent patients had a count of shared public clonotypes (approximately 3,000) that exceeded that of new patients (approximately 1,000).

These records were also assigned to another study, of T cells in Graves' hyperthyroidism and ophthalmopathy.

The gene calls are TRBV14 and TRBJ2-7; no firm D call. This TCR came from a woman aged 30 to 39 with Graves disease. The sample was peripheral blood mononuclear cells (PBMCs), taken at new diagnosis, from a patient treated with antithyroid drugs. The CDR3 DNA reads TGTGCCAGCAGCCAGTATGCCCCTCGGGAGCAGTACTTC. Its translation is CASSQYAPREQYF.